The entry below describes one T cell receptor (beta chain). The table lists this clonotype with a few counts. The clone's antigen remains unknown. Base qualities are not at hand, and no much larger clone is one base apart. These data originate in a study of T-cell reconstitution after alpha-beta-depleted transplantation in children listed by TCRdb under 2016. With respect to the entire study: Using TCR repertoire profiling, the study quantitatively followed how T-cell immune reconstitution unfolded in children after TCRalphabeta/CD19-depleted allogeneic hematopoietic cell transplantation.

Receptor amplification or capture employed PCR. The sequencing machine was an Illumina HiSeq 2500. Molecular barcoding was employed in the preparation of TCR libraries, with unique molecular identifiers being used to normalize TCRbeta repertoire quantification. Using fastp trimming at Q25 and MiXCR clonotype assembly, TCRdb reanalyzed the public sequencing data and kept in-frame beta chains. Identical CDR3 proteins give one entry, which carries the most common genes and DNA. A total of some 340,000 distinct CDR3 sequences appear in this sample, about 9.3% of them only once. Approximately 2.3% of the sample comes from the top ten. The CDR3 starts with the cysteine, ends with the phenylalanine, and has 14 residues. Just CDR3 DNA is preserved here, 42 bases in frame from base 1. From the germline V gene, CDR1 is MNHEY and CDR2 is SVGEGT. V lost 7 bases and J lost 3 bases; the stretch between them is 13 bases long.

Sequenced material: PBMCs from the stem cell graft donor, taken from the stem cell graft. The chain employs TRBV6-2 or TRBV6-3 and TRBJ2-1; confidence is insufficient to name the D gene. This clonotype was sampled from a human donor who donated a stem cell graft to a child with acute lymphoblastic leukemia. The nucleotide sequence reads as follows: TGTGCCAGCACCGATGGTGAGAACTACAATGAGCAGTTCTTC. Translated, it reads CASTDGENYNEQFF.